This T cell receptor (beta chain) was sequenced during a study of beta chain features in type 1 diabetes listed by TCRdb under 2018. About the study as a whole: No differences in mean age, gender distribution, total cell number or subset yield were found between patients and healthy donors. Across all samples, approximately 98,000,000 sorted cells were examined, and cell number per subset correlated strongly with RNA yield. In the study, TCRB repertoires of sorted circulating CD4+ T cell subsets from recently diagnosed type 1 diabetes patients were compared with those of matched healthy donors. Regulatory and stem cell-like memory subsets were isolated from only 8 patients and roughly 8 healthy donors, whereas naive and central memory subsets came from all 30 or so donors.

Results the study describes overall, beyond this receptor: At VDJ recombination sites, type 1 diabetes patients had fewer insertions and more deleted nucleotides, which implies abnormalities in thymic rearrangement. HLA sub-analyses involved small numbers of individuals, so any influence of HLA type on TCRB rearrangement remained unresolved. Naive, central memory and regulatory TCRB repertoires appeared to be more similar among patients than among healthy donors. Type 1 diabetes patients showed a moderate but significant shortening of TCRB CDR3 length in all four CD4+ subsets. Because cDNA was sequenced instead of genomic DNA, highly expressing activated cells could be over-represented, though the groups showed no difference in activation or CD3 levels. PCR might favor shorter templates, but patient and control samples were amplified and corrected together, so any skew would affect both groups equally.

This clone has just a few counts. The target of this receptor is not known. Nothing much larger sits one base from this clone, and base qualities are not available. The entire amount of isolated RNA was reverse transcribed using the High Capacity cDNA Reverse Transcription Kit, so the sequenced TCRB transcripts were expressed ones. Naive, central memory and regulatory T cell samples underwent deep immunoSEQ sequencing, averaging about 3.3 million total reads per sample. Sorted cells were lysed in RLT buffer, and RNA was extracted using DNase-treated RNeasy Micro or Mini kits according to cell number. To prevent cross-contamination, each cell subset was processed individually, whereas patient and healthy donor samples were processed jointly. The immunoSEQ multiplex PCR was used to amplify TCRB sequences from cDNA, generating 87-bp fragments that spanned the CDR3 region. Amplicons were sequenced on the Illumina HiSeq platform. The authors' pipeline ran thus. PCR bias was corrected computationally using synthetic template baselines, and reads within Hamming distance 2 were collapsed, with unmergeable singletons discarded. Reads were aligned against IMGT so that V, D and J genes, CDR3 length and insertions or deletions at six rearrangement sites could be assigned. Within each subset, clonotype counts were normalized to sorted cell number, after which true diversity and Gini coefficients were computed with the tcR R package. The overlap coefficient, calculated on TCRB nucleotide sequences, was used to measure repertoire sharing. Out-of-frame TCRB sequences from naive cells were analyzed as a proxy for the pre-selection repertoire. TCRdb carries this immuneACCESS record with in-frame sequences only. Its versions omit some clonotypes, under half of them owing to an unresolved V gene in the studies checked, with the rest unexplained. The DNA was the basis for D and trimming; V, J and clone size are from that table. The sample contains approximately 730,000 clones, under 15% of them found a single time. The ten largest clones represent around 0.022% of the sample.

A single peripheral blood draw of around 120 mL on average was collected from each donor into heparinised tubes. A BD FACSAria II and a panel including CD45RO, CCR7, CD25, CD127, CD95 and CD27 were used to sort naive, central memory, regulatory and stem cell-like memory CD4+ T cells. A purity above 98% was achieved for all sorted populations. Right away, PBMCs were isolated by Lymphoprep density gradient centrifugation and were stained directly, with no culture step. To minimize batch effects, samples were stained and sorted in pairs, one healthy donor with one patient per experiment. CDR1 SEHNR and CDR2 FQNEAQ were looked up in the germline V gene (reference sequence). Relative to germline, V is 10 bases shorter and J is 8 bases shorter, with 21 bases between their ends. Counted from cysteine to phenylalanine, this CDR3 has 14 amino acids. The retained sequence is limited to the CDR3, 42 bases, with the frame set at the first base.

Recombination joined TRBV7-9 with TRBJ2-4; possibly the D gene is TRBD2, per 6 matching bases. This sequence originates from a man between 18 and 35 years old with type 1 diabetes. Input material: naive CD4+ T cells from blood. In the paper's terms, the cell subset or site label means: true naive CD4+ T cells. CDR3 loop: CATEGRGSGDIQYF. The bases are TGTGCCACCGAGGGCCGCGGTTCGGGGGACATTCAGTACTTC.